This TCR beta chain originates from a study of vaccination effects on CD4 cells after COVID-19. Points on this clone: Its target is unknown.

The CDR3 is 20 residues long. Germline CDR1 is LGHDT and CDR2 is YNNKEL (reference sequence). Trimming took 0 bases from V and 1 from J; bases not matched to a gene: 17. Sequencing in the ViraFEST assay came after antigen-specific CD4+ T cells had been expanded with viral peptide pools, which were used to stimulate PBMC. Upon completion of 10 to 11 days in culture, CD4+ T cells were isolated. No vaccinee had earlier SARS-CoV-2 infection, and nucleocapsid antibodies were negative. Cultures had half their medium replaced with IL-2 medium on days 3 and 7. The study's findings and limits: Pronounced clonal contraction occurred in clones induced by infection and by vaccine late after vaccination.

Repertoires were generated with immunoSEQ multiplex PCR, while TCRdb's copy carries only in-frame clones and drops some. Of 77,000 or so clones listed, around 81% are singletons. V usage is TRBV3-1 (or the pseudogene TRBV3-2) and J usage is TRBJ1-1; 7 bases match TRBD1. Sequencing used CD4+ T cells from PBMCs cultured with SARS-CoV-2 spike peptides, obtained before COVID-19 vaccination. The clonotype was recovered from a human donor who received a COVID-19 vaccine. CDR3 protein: CASSQDLGGTVDSSNTEAFF. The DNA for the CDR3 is TGTGCCAGCAGCCAAGATTTAGGCGGGACAGTAGACTCCTCGAACACTGAAGCTTTCTTT.